This TCR beta chain was profiled in a study of T cell changes during pregnancy in multiple sclerosis (dated by TCRdb to between 2018 and 2021). For the study in its entirety: Changes in the T cell repertoire over the course of pregnancy were examined in this study in women with multiple sclerosis.

Relative to germline, V is missing 1 base and J is missing 1 base, with 6 bases of the junction outside any gene match. Counted from cysteine to phenylalanine, this CDR3 has 17 amino acids. Solely the CDR3 DNA is kept, with 51 bases framed from the first base. CDR1 and CDR2 (SGHNT, YYREEE) derive from the germline V gene (reference sequence). To prepare the library, the immunoSEQ multiplex PCR assay was applied. Here the immuneACCESS table is served through TCRdb, limited to in-frame sequences with V and J called. Missing clones are a known gap in these copies; in checked studies unresolved V genes cover under half, and the rest lacks a known reason. For this sample the table gives just over 35,000 clones, of which roughly 89% were detected only once. Approximately 0.75% of the sample is held by the ten biggest clonotypes. With respect to this clone: Its antigen is still unknown. No base quality values were provided; no much bigger clone lies one nucleotide off.

The chain employs TRBV5-4 and TRBJ1-4, and TRBD1 matches 8 of the central bases. The sample was CD4+ T cells from peripheral blood mononuclear cells, taken after pregnancy. This receptor was identified in a female donor in good health, enrolled as a control in a pregnancy study. The CDR3 has the sequence CASSLTGGLRTNEKLFF. The DNA reads as follows: TGTGCCAGCAGCTTGACAGGGGGATTGCGAACTAATGAAAAACTGTTTTTT.